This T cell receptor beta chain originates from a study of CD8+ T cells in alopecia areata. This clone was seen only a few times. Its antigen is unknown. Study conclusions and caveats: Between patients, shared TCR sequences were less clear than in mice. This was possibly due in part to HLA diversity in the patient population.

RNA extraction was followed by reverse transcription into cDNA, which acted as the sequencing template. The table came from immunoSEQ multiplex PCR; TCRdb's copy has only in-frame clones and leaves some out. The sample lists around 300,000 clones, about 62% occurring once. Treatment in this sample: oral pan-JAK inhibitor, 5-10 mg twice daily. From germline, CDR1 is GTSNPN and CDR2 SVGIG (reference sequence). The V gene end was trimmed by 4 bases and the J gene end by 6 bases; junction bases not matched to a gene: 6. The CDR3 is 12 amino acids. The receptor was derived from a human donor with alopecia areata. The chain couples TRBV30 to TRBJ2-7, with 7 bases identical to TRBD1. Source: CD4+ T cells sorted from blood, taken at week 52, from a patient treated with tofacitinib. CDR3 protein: CAWTGDSREQYF. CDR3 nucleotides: TGTGCCTGGACCGGGGACAGTCGCGAGCAGTACTTC.